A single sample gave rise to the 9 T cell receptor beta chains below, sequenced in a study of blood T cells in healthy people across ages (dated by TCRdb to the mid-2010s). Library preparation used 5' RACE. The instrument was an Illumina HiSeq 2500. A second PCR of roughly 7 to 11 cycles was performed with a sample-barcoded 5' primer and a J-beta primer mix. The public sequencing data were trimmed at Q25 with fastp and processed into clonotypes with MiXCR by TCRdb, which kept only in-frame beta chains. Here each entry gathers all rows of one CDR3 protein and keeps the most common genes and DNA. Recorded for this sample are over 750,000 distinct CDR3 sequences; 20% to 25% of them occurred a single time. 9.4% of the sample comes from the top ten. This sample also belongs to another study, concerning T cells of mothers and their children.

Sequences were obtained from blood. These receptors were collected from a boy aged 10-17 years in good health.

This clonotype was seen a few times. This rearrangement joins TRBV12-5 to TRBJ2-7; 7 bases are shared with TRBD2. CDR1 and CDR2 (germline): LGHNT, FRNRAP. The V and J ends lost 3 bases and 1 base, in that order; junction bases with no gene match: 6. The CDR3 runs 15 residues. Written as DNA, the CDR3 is TGTGCTAGTGGTTTCAGGAGCGGGACTTCCTACGAGCAGTACTTC. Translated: CASGFRSGTSYEQYF. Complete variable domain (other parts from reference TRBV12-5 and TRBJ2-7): DARVTQTPRHKVTEMGQEVTMRCQPILGHNTVFWYRQTMMQGLELLAYFRNRAPLDDSGMPKDRFSAEMPDATLATLKIQPSEPRDSAVYFCASGFRSGTSYEQYFGPGTRLTVT.

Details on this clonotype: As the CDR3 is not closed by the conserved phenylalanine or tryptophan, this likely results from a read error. The CDR3 DNA sequence: TGTGCCATCAGCGCGGTTCCTAGCGGGGGTAAAGAGACCCAGTACTCA. It translates to CAISAVPSGGKETQYS. The V gene is TRBV10-3, the J gene TRBJ2-5, with TRBD2 matching over 10 bases. Germline V CDR1 and CDR2: ENHRY, SYGVKD. Trimming removed 6 bases from V and 3 bases from J; junction bases left unmatched: 10. CDR3 length: 16 residues.

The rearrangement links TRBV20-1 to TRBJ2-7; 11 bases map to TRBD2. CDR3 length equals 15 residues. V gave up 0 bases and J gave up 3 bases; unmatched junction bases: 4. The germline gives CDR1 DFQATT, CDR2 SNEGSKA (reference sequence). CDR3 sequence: CSARDHTSGSYEQYF. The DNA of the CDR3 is TGCAGTGCTAGAGATCACACTAGCGGGAGCTACGAGCAGTACTTC.

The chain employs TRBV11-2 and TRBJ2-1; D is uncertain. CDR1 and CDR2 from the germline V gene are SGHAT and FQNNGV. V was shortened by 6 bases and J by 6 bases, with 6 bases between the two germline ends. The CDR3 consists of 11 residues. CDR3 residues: CASSPFNEQFF. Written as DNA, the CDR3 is TGTGCCAGCAGTCCTTTCAATGAGCAGTTCTTC.

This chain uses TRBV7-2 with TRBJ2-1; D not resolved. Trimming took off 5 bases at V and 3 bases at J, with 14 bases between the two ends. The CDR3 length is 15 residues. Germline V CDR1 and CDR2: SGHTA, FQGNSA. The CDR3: CASSKSRMDYNEQFF. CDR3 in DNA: TGTGCCAGCAGCAAATCCCGAATGGACTACAATGAGCAGTTCTTC.

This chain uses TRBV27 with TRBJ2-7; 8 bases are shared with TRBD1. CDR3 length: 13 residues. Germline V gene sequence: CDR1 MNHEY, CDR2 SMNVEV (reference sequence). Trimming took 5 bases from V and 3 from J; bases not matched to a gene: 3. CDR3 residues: CASSATGDYEQYF. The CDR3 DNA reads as TGTGCCAGCAGTGCGACAGGGGACTACGAGCAGTACTTC.

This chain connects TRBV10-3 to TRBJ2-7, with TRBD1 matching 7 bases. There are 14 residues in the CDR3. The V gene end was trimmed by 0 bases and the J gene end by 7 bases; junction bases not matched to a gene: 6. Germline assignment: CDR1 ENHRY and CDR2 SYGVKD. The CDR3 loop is CAISESNDRAEQYF. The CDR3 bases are TGTGCCATCAGTGAGTCGAACGACAGGGCTGAGCAGTACTTC.

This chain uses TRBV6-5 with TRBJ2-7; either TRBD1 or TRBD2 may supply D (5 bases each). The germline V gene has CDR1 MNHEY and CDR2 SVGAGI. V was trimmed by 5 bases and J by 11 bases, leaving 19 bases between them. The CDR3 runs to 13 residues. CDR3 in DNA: TGTGCCAGCAGTCCCGGGACGTCCGTCCGGGAGTACTTC. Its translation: CASSPGTSVREYF.

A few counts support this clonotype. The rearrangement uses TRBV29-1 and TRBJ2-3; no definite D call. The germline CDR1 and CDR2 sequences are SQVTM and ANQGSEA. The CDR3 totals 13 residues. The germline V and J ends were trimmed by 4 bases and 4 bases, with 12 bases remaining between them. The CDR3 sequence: CSVVQVAADTQYF. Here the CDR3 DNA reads TGCAGCGTTGTGCAGGTGGCCGCAGATACGCAGTATTTT.